Listed below are T cell receptor beta chains from one sample, sequenced in a study of metastatic and nonmetastatic thyroid tumors. MiXCR re-clonotyped the PCR reads for TCRdb. The sample yields 7,000 or so clones, 25% to 30% seen once. The sample was adjacent normal tissue. These receptors came from a male donor with papillary thyroid cancer or a benign thyroid nodule (not recorded which). Some clones in this sample may be carry-over from other donors' samples. The CDR3 runs from the conserved cysteine through the conserved F or W. Each record gives: clone size, V gene, J gene, D gene, CDR3 protein, CDR3 DNA. The D gene is left open where the match is weak. The size entry is marked missing in some rows and otherwise reads once, few, many or a size class.

size: few
V: TRBV28
J: TRBJ2-7
D: NA
CDR3: CASSFQLWQSDYEQYF
DNA: TGTGCCAGCAGTTTTCAACTGTGGCAGTCGGACTACGAGCAGTACTTC

size: medium-sized
V: TRBV5-6
J: TRBJ1-4
D: NA
CDR3: CASSLAEGWGEKLFF
DNA: TGTGCCAGCAGCTTGGCCGAGGGGTGGGGTGAAAAACTGTTTTTT

size: NA
V: TRBV7-9
J: TRBJ1-1
D: TRBD1
CDR3: CASSSGQGRPEAFF
DNA: TGTGCCAGCAGTTCAGGACAGGGGAGGCCGGAAGCTTTCTTT

size: few
V: TRBV27
J: TRBJ2-7
D: TRBD1
CDR3: CASRTGYEQYF
DNA: TGTGCCAGCCGGACAGGGTACGAGCAGTACTTC

size: NA
V: TRBV20-1
J: TRBJ1-1
D: TRBD1
CDR3: CSAISGTGVSLLNTEAFF
DNA: TGCAGTGCTATATCCGGGACAGGGGTATCATTACTGAACACTGAAGCTTTCTTT

size: medium-sized
V: TRBV6-2/TRBV6-3
J: TRBJ2-7
D: TRBD2
CDR3: CASSFASGASYEQYF
DNA: TGTGCCAGCAGTTTCGCTAGCGGGGCCTCCTACGAGCAGTACTTC

size: NA
V: TRBV4-2
J: TRBJ2-3
D: TRBD2
CDR3: CASSPLAGGATDTQYF
DNA: TGTGCCAGCAGCCCACTAGCGGGGGGCGCCACGGATACGCAGTATTTT

size: few
V: TRBV6-2/TRBV6-3
J: TRBJ2-7
D: NA
CDR3: CASNPTLGSSYEQYF
DNA: TGTGCCAGCAACCCTACCCTCGGTTCGTCCTACGAGCAGTACTTC

size: NA
V: TRBV28
J: TRBJ1-6
D: NA
CDR3: CASSLYLAGASPLHF
DNA: TGTGCCAGCAGTTTATATCTCGCAGGGGCTTCACCCCTCCACTTT

size: medium-sized
V: TRBV7-9
J: TRBJ2-7
D: NA
CDR3: CASSPGGAGSWDYEQYF
DNA: TGTGCCAGCAGTCCCGGCGGGGCGGGCAGCTGGGACTACGAGCAGTACTTC

size: NA
V: TRBV10-3
J: TRBJ2-2
D: NA
CDR3: CAIIPLSGSNTGELFF
DNA: TGTGCCATCATCCCTCTTAGCGGATCGAACACCGGGGAGCTGTTTTTT

size: few
V: TRBV12-3/TRBV12-4
J: TRBJ2-6
D: TRBD1
CDR3: CASSPRTGTPSGANVLTF
DNA: TGTGCCAGCAGTCCTAGGACAGGGACACCCTCTGGGGCCAACGTCCTGACTTTC

size: NA
V: TRBV2
J: TRBJ2-7
D: TRBD2
CDR3: CASSGVAGGYEQYF
DNA: TGTGCCAGCAGTGGGGTAGCGGGAGGCTACGAGCAGTACTTC

size: medium-sized
V: TRBV29-1
J: TRBJ1-2
D: NA
CDR3: CSGLGQNYGYTF
DNA: TGCAGCGGCCTCGGACAAAACTATGGCTACACCTTC

size: NA
V: TRBV20-1
J: TRBJ2-2
D: NA
CDR3: CSAPDGPGELFF
DNA: TGCAGTGCTCCAGACGGGCCCGGGGAGCTGTTTTTT

size: NA
V: TRBV7-3
J: TRBJ1-6
D: NA
CDR3: CASRRGEGSPLHF
DNA: TGTGCCAGCCGCAGGGGAGAGGGCTCACCCCTCCACTTT

size: medium-sized
V: TRBV5-5
J: TRBJ2-3
D: NA
CDR3: CASSLPVAGLRSTQYF
DNA: TGTGCCAGCAGCTTGCCCGTTGCCGGCTTACGATCTACGCAGTATTTT

size: NA
V: TRBV7-9
J: TRBJ1-2
D: NA
CDR3: CASSLVGHPYGYTF
DNA: TGTGCCAGCAGCTTAGTCGGCCATCCCTATGGCTACACCTTC

size: NA
V: TRBV12-3/TRBV12-4
J: TRBJ2-5
D: TRBD2
CDR3: CASRLTSEETQYF
DNA: TGTGCCAGCAGACTGACTAGCGAAGAGACCCAGTACTTC

size: few
V: TRBV10-1
J: TRBJ2-1
D: TRBD2
CDR3: CASSESGIAGWEQFF
DNA: TGCGCCAGCAGTGAGTCGGGAATAGCGGGATGGGAGCAGTTCTTC

size: few
V: TRBV28
J: TRBJ2-7
D: NA
CDR3: CASSPGGPDEQYF
DNA: TGTGCCAGCAGTCCCGGGGGGCCCGACGAGCAGTACTTC

size: NA
V: TRBV2
J: TRBJ1-2
D: NA
CDR3: CASSDTSYHGYTF
DNA: TGTGCCAGCAGTGACACCTCTTACCATGGCTACACCTTC